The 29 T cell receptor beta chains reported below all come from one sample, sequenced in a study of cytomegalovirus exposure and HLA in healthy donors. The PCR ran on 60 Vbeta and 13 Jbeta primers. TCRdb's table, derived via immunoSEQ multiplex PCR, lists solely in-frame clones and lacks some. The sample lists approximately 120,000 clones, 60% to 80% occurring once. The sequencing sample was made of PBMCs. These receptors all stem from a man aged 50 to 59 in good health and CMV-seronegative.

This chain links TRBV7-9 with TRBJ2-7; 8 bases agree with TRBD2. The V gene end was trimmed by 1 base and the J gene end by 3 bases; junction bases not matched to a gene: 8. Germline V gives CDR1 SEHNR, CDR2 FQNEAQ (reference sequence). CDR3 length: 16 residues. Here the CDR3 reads CASSLEASGPLYEQYF. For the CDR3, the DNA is TGTGCCAGCAGCTTAGAAGCTAGCGGGCCCCTCTACGAGCAGTACTTC.

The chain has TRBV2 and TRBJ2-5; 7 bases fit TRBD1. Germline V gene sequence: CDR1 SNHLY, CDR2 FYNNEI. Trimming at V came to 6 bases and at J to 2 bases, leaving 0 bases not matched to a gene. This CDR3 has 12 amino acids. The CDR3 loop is CASRGQQETQYF. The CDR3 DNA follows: TGTGCCAGCAGGGGACAGCAAGAGACCCAGTACTTC.

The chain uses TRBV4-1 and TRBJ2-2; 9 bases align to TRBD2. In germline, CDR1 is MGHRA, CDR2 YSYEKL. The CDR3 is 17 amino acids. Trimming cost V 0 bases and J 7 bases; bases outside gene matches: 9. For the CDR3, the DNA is TGCGCCAGCAGCCAAGAATACGCTAGCGGGGAAATCGGGGAGCTGTTTTTT. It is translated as CASSQEYASGEIGELFF.

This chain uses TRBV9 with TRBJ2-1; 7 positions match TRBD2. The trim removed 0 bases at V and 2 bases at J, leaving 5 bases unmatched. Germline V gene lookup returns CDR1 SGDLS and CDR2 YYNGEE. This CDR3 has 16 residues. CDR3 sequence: CASSVAASGAYNEQFF. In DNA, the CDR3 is TGTGCCAGCAGCGTAGCGGCTAGCGGAGCCTACAATGAGCAGTTCTTC.

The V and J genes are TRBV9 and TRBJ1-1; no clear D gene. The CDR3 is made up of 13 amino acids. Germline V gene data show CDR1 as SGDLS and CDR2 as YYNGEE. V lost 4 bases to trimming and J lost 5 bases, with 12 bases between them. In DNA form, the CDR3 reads TGTGCCAGCAGCCATTCCCGCGGGACTGAAGCTTTCTTT. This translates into CASSHSRGTEAFF.

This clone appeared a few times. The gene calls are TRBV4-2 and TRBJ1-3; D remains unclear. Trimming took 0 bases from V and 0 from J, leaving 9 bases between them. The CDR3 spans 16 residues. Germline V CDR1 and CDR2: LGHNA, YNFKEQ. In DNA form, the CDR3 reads TGTGCCAGCAGCCAAGAACTGTCGTCCTCTGGAAACACCATATATTTT. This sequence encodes CASSQELSSSGNTIYF.

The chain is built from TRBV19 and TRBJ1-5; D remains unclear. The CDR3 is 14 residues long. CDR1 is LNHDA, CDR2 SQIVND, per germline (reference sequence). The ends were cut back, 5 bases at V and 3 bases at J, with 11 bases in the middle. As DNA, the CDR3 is TGTGCCAGTAGTGCGCTGGGCCTCAATCAGCCCCAGCATTTT. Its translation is CASSALGLNQPQHF.

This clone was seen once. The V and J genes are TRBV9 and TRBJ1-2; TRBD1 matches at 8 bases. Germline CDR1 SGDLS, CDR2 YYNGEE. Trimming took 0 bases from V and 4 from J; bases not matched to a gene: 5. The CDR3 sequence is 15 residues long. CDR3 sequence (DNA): TGTGCCAGCAGCGTAGAGGACAGGGCCCTCTATGGCTACACCTTC. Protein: CASSVEDRALYGYTF.

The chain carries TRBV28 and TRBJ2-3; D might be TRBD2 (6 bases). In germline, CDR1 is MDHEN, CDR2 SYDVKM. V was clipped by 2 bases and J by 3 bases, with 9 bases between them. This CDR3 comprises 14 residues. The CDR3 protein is CASSLGRGTDTQYF. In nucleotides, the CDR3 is TGTGCCAGCAGTTTAGGACGGGGGACAGATACGCAGTATTTT.

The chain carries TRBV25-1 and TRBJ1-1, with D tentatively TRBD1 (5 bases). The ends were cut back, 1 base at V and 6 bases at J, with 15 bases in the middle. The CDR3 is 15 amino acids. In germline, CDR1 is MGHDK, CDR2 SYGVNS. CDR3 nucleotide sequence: TGTGCCAGCAGTGAATGGGGGGGTCCCACCCCTGAAGCTTTCTTT. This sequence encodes CASSEWGGPTPEAFF.

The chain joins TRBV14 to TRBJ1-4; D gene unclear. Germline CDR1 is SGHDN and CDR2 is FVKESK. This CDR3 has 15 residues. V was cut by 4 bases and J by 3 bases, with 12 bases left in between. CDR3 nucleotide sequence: TGTGCCAGCAGCCGCCGACAATCGGCTAATGAAAAACTGTTTTTT. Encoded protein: CASSRRQSANEKLFF.

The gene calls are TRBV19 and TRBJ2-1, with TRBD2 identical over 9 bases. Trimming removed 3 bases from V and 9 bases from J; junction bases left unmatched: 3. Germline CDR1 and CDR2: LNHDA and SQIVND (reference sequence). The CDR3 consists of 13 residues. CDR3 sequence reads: CASSIATSGEQFF. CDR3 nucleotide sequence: TGTGCCAGTAGTATTGCGACTAGCGGTGAGCAGTTCTTC. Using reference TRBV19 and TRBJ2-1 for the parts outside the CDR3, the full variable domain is DGGITQSPKYLFRKEGQNVTLSCEQNLNHDAMYWYRQDPGQGLRLIYYSQIVNDFQKGDIAEGYSVSREKKESFPLTVTSAQKNPTAFYLCASSIATSGEQFFGPGTRLTVL.

The CDR3 here is CASSLFLNTGELFF. The CDR3 nucleotides are TGTGCCAGCAGTTTATTCCTCAACACCGGGGAGCTGTTTTTT. The chain recombines TRBV27 with TRBJ2-2, with unresolved D. V was shortened by 1 base and J by 2 bases, with 5 bases between the two germline ends. CDR1 and CDR2 (germline): MNHEY, SMNVEV (reference sequence). The CDR3 has 14 amino acids.

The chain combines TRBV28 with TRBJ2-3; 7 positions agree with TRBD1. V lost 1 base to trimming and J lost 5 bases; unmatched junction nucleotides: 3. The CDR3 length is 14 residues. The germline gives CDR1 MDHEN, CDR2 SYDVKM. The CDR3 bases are TGTGCCAGCAGTTTATCAAGGGGGCAAGATACGCAGTATTTT. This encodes CASSLSRGQDTQYF.

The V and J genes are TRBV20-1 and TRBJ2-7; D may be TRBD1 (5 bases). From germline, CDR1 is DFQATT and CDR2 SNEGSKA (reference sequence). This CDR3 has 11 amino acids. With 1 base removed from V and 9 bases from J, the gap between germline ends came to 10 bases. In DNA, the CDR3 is TGCAGTGCTAGAGTGGGGCAGGTGCAGTACTTC. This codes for CSARVGQVQYF.

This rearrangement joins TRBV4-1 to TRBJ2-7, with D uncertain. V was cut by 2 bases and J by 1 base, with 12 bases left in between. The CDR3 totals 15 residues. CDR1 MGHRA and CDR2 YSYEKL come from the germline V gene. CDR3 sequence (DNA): TGCGCCAGCAGCCAATCTCCCTCCCTTTCCTACGAGCAGTACTTC. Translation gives CASSQSPSLSYEQYF.

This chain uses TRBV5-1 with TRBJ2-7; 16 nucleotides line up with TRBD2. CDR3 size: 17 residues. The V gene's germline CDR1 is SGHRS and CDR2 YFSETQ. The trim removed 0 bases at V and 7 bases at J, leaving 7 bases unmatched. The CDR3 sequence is CASSLAPGLAGGGEQYF. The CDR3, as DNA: TGCGCCAGCAGCTTGGCCCCGGGACTAGCGGGAGGGGGGGAGCAGTACTTC.

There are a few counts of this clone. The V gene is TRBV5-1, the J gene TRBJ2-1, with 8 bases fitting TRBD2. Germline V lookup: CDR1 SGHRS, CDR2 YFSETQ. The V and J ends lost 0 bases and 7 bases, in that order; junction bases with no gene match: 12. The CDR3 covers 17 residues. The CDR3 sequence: CASSLASPGRAANEQFF. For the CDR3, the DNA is TGCGCCAGCAGCTTGGCGTCCCCCGGGAGGGCCGCGAATGAGCAGTTCTTC.

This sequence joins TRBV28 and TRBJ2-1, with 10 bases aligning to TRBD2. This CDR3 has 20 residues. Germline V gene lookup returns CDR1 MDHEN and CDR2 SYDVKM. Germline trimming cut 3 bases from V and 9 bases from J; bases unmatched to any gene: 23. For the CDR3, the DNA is TGTGCCAGCAGTTTTAAAGTTTATGACCCCCTCGCTAGCGGGAGAGGTGAGCAGTTCTTC. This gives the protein CASSFKVYDPLASGRGEQFF.

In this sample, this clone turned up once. The DNA of the CDR3 is TGTGCCAGCAGCTTAGCAGGACAGGGCTCCTACGAGCAGTACTTC. It codes for CASSLAGQGSYEQYF. The V call is TRBV7-9, the J call TRBJ2-7, with 8 bases lining up with TRBD1. The junction had 1 base not matched to a gene; V was cut back by 0 bases and J by 0 bases. CDR1 is SEHNR and CDR2 is FQNEAQ in the germline V gene (reference sequence). The CDR3 loop spans 15 amino acids.

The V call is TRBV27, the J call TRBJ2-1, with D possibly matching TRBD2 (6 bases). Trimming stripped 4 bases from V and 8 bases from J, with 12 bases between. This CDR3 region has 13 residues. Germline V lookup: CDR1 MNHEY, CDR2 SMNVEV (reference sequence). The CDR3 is CASSSGLRDEQFF. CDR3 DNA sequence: TGTGCCAGCAGTTCGGGACTGAGGGATGAGCAGTTCTTC.

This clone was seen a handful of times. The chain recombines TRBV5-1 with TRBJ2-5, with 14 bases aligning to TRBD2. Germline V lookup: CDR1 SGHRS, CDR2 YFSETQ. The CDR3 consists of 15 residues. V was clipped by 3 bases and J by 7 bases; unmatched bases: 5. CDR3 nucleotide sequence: TGCGCCAGCAGCTCGGCAGGACTAGCGGGAGGGACCCAGTACTTC. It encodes CASSSAGLAGGTQYF.

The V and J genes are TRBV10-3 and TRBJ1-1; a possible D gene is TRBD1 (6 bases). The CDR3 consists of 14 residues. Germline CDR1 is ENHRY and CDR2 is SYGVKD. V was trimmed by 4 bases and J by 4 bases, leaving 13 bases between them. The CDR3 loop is CAISVLQGGTEAFF. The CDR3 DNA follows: TGTGCCATCAGTGTTTTACAGGGCGGCACTGAAGCTTTCTTT.

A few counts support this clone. Written as DNA, the CDR3 is TGTGCCAGCGGCCGGGACAGGGAGCAGTTCTTC. Translating it yields CASGRDREQFF. This chain links TRBV6-5 with TRBJ2-1, with 8 bases matching TRBD1. V shed 8 bases and J 10 bases; nucleotides not matched to a gene: 4. CDR1 and CDR2 from the germline V gene are MNHEY and SVGAGI. The CDR3 loop spans 11 amino acids.

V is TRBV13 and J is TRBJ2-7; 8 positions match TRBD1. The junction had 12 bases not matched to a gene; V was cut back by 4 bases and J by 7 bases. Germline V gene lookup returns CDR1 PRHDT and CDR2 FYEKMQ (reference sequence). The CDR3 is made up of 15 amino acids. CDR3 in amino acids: CASSSRPGTGLEQYF. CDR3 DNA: TGTGCCAGCAGCTCGAGGCCTGGGACAGGCCTAGAGCAGTACTTC.

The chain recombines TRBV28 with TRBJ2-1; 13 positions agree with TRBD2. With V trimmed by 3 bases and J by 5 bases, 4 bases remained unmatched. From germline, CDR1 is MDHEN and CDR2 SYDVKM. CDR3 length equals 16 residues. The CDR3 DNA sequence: TGTGCCAGCAGTTTCACTAGCGGGAGGGCGAACAATGAGCAGTTCTTC. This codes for CASSFTSGRANNEQFF.

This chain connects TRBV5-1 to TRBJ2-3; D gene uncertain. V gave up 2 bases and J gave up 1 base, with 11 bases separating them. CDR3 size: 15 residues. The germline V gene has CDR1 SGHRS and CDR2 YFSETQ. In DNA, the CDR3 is TGCGCCAGCAGCTTACGACCGCTAGGCACAGATACGCAGTATTTT. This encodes CASSLRPLGTDTQYF.

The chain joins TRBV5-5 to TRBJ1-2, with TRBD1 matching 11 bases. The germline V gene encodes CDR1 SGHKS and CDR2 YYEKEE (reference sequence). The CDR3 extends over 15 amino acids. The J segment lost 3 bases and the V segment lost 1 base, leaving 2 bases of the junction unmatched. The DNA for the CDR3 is TGTGCCAGCAGCTTGCGGGACAGGGGGGACTATGGCTACACCTTC. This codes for CASSLRDRGDYGYTF.

The CDR3 loop is CASRDRYSGNTIYF. The CDR3 nucleotides are TGCGCCAGCAGAGACAGGTATTCTGGAAACACCATATATTTT. V usage is TRBV10-2 and J usage is TRBJ1-3, with D possibly being TRBD1 (6 bases). CDR3 length: 14 amino acids. The germline V and J ends were trimmed by 6 bases and 1 base, with 10 bases remaining between them. Germline CDR1 and CDR2: WSHSY and SAAADI.